These 20 T cell receptor beta chains originate from one sample sequenced in a study of T cell clonality in common variable immunodeficiency (dated by TCRdb to between 2015 and 2017). On the study overall, not on this receptor specifically: CVID TCRbeta sequences reportedly showed fewer deletions and N-nucleotide insertions and lacked highly modified clones with 13 or more V deletions.

Library creation used the immunoSEQ multiplex PCR assay. In TCRdb, the immuneACCESS table is reduced to in-frame sequences with V and J assigned. These tables do not hold every clone; where another copy was compared, an unresolved V gene accounts for under half, and the others remain unexplained. This sample has about 20,000 clones in the table, none counted a single time. The ten largest clones take up about 2.5% of the sample. These receptors lack a known antigen. The sample consisted of peripheral blood mononuclear cells. The source of these receptors is a human donor with common variable immunodeficiency.

This clone appeared a few times. The read halts 3 residues ahead of the CDR3 end, with the missing end drawn from the germline J gene. The genes are TRBV7-2 and TRBJ2-5; D is undetermined. The CDR3 has 11 amino acids. Germline V gene data show CDR1 as SGHTA and CDR2 as FQGNSA. The ends were cut back, 4 bases at V and 5 bases at J, with 5 bases in the middle. This CDR3 is CASSSRETQYF. The sequenced part of the CDR3 DNA is TGTGCCAGCAGCTCTCGGGAGACC.

On this clone: The CDR3 end is not reached by the read, which stops 3 residues before it; the germline J gene fills it in. The V call is TRBV18, the J call TRBJ2-5, with a weak D call TRBD1 (6 bases). CDR1 KGHSH and CDR2 LQKENI come from the germline V gene. Trimming left V 1 base short and J 2 bases short, with 14 bases between. This CDR3 is 16 amino acids long. CDR3 DNA (partial): TGTGCCAGCTCACCACGGGCTTCCGACAGGCAAGAGACC. Translation gives CASSPRASDRQET. The whole CDR3 is CASSPRASDRQETQYF.

The CDR3 DNA, read in part, is TGTGCCAGCAGTGATAGGGGTCGACAGGGGAGCAACGAG. Amino acid sequence: CASSDRGRQGSNE. The entire CDR3 reads CASSDRGRQGSNEQYF. The rearrangement uses TRBV2 and TRBJ2-7, with 8 bases identical to TRBD1. Sequencing ends 3 residues short of the CDR3 end; the germline J gene provides the rest. CDR3 length equals 16 residues. Germline CDR1 SNHLY, CDR2 FYNNEI. Unmatched junction bases numbered 12, after V lost 3 bases and J lost 5 bases.

Turning to this clone: The CDR3 end lies 3 residues beyond the end of the read and is filled in from the germline J gene. V and J are TRBV19 and TRBJ2-1; 9 nucleotides line up with TRBD1. The CDR3 totals 15 residues. Losses at the gene ends were 7 bases for V and 5 bases for J; bases not matched to a gene: 9. Germline CDR1 is LNHDA and CDR2 is SQIVND (reference sequence). CDR3 DNA (partial): TGTGCCAGTACCCGATCCGGGACAGGGAACAATGAG. Translation gives CASTRSGTGNNE. The CDR3 in full is CASTRSGTGNNEQFF. The complete variable domain, with remaining parts taken from reference TRBV19 and TRBJ2-1, reads DGGITQSPKYLFRKEGQNVTLSCEQNLNHDAMYWYRQDPGQGLRLIYYSQIVNDFQKGDIAEGYSVSREKKESFPLTVTSAQKNPTAFYLCASTRSGTGNNEQFFGPGTRLTVL.

This clone was seen a handful of times. Read coverage stops 3 residues before the CDR3 terminus; the germline J gene supplies the remainder. The chain employs TRBV19 and TRBJ2-1; no reliable D call. Germline-derived CDR1 and CDR2 are LNHDA and SQIVND (reference sequence). The CDR3 length is 16 residues. Between the trimmed V and J ends, which lost 4 bases and 0 bases, there was a span of 13 bases. The DNA read from the CDR3 is TGTGCCAGTAGTACATCCACCCCTATCTCCTACAATGAG. This encodes CASSTSTPISYNE. From start to end, the CDR3 is CASSTSTPISYNEQFF. The full variable domain, with the rest looked up from reference TRBV19 and TRBJ2-1, is DGGITQSPKYLFRKEGQNVTLSCEQNLNHDAMYWYRQDPGQGLRLIYYSQIVNDFQKGDIAEGYSVSREKKESFPLTVTSAQKNPTAFYLCASSTSTPISYNEQFFGPGTRLTVL.

Remarks on this clone: Sequencing ends 3 residues short of the CDR3 end; the germline J gene provides the rest. The gene calls are TRBV19 and TRBJ2-7; 9 bases are a match to TRBD2. Germline CDR1 and CDR2: LNHDA and SQIVND (reference sequence). The J segment lost 3 bases and the V segment lost 3 bases, leaving 9 bases of the junction unmatched. The CDR3 loop spans 16 amino acids. CDR3 bases read: TGTGCCAGTAGTATTGGGCTCCTAGCGGGGATCTACGAG. It specifies CASSIGLLAGIYE. The whole CDR3 protein is CASSIGLLAGIYEQYF.

Concerning this clone itself: The CDR3 goes on 3 residues after the read ends, and that part is filled in from the germline J gene. This sequence joins TRBV23-1 and TRBJ2-7, with D possibly TRBD1 on 5 matching bases. TRBV23-1 is noted as an ORF with a role that remains uncertain. Trimming removed 4 bases at V and 5 bases at J, with 15 bases between. The CDR3 loop spans 14 amino acids. The CDR3 is CASSPHSQANEQYF. The CDR3 bases that were read are TGCGCCAGCAGTCCTCACTCACAGGCGAACGAG.

This clone has more than one count but fewer than ten. The CDR3 here is CASSFLGNNQPQHF. The CDR3 DNA, read in part, is TGTGCCAGCAGCTTCCTAGGAAACAATCAGCCC. The gene calls are TRBV7-9 and TRBJ1-5; D is ambiguous. The CDR3 extends 3 residues past the end of the read, so its final part is completed from the germline J gene. The germline V gene encodes CDR1 SEHNR and CDR2 FQNEAQ (reference sequence). CDR3 length: 14 amino acids. V dropped 3 bases and J dropped 3 bases, with 9 bases sitting between them. The full variable domain, in which reference TRBV7-9 and TRBJ1-5 provide the parts outside the CDR3, is DTGVSQNPRHKITKRGQNVTFRCDPISEHNRLYWYRQTLGQGPEFLTYFQNEAQLEKSRLLSDRFSAERPKGSFSTLEIQRTEQGDSAMYLCASSFLGNNQPQHFGDGTRLSIL.

On this clone: The CDR3 is cut off 3 residues early in the read; its end comes from the germline J gene. The chain joins TRBV7-2 to TRBJ2-2; TRBD1 matches at 8 bases. Germline assignment: CDR1 SGHTA and CDR2 FQGNSA. CDR3 length: 14 amino acids. The V segment lost 6 bases and the J segment 5 bases; nucleotides outside the gene matches: 5. The CDR3 spells CASRQGAGTGELFF. The sequenced CDR3 bases are TGTGCCAGCAGGCAGGGGGCGGGGACCGGGGAG.

This clone has only a few counts. The read is 3 residues too short to cover the CDR3 end, so that end is filled in from the germline J gene. The V and J genes are TRBV7-2 and TRBJ2-7; 8 positions agree with TRBD1. CDR3 size: 16 residues. Germline loops: CDR1 SGHTA, CDR2 FQGNSA. The J segment lost 2 bases and the V segment lost 0 bases, leaving 6 bases of the junction unmatched. The CDR3 region is CASSLAAGTGTYEQYF. The DNA read from the CDR3 is TGTGCCAGCAGCTTAGCTGCCGGGACAGGCACCTACGAG.

By share, this clone ranks as medium-sized. From the germline J gene comes the end of the CDR3, since the read stops 3 residues before it. The gene calls are TRBV4-1 and TRBJ2-3, with 10 positions matching TRBD2. V shed 6 bases and J 4 bases; nucleotides not matched to a gene: 4. CDR3 length: 14 amino acids. The germline CDR1 and CDR2 sequences are MGHRA and YSYEKL. The sequenced part of the CDR3 DNA is TGCGCCAGCAGGGAGCGGGAGGGTTCAGATACG. Translated: CASREREGSDT. The full-length CDR3 reads as CASREREGSDTQYF.

On this clone: The sequenced fragment ends 3 residues before the CDR3 boundary, so the rest is inferred from the germline J gene. The V call is TRBV19, the J call TRBJ1-1, with D possibly being TRBD1 (5 bases). The CDR3 runs 14 residues. Germline lookup yields CDR1 LNHDA and CDR2 SQIVND (reference sequence). Trimming left V 5 bases short and J 1 base short, with 11 bases between. CDR3 DNA (partial): TGTGCCAGTAGTCAGGGAAAGACGAACACTGAA. Amino acids: CASSQGKTNTE. The CDR3, in full, reads CASSQGKTNTEAFF.

This clone has just a few counts. The sequenced fragment ends 3 residues before the CDR3 boundary, so the rest is inferred from the germline J gene. V is TRBV18 and J is TRBJ1-5, with 7 positions matching TRBD1. CDR3 length equals 14 residues. Germline V gene data show CDR1 as KGHSH and CDR2 as LQKENI. Trimming removed 3 bases from V and 3 bases from J; junction bases left unmatched: 2. CDR3 residues: CASSPGTVNQPQHF. The covered CDR3 bases are TGTGCCAGCTCACCCGGGACAGTCAATCAGCCC.

This clone was recorded a few times. The read finishes 3 residues shy of the CDR3 end, and the germline J gene is used to complete it. The V gene is TRBV6-2 or TRBV6-3, the J gene TRBJ1-1; D is perhaps TRBD1 (5 bases). Germline V CDR1 and CDR2: MNHEY, SVGEGT. V was pared by 6 bases and J by 3 bases, with 11 bases between. The length of the CDR3 is 13 residues. The CDR3 spells CASRLDSYTEAFF. CDR3 DNA (partial): TGTGCCAGCAGACTCGACAGCTACACTGAA.

This clone turned up a few times. The observed sequence ends 3 residues before the CDR3 terminus, with the missing tail filled in from the germline J gene. This chain joins TRBV18 and TRBJ2-5, with D perhaps matching TRBD2 (5 bases). CDR1 and CDR2 from the germline V gene are KGHSH and LQKENI. The CDR3 extends over 17 amino acids. Trimming stripped 3 bases from V and 1 base from J, with 18 bases between. CDR3 DNA, as far as it was read: TGTGCCAGCTCACCCTTCCCCTTGGCGGAGGTCCAAGAGACC. Translated, it gives CASSPFPLAEVQET. The whole CDR3 reads CASSPFPLAEVQETQYF.

By share of the sample, this clone is medium-sized. The read terminates 3 residues ahead of where the CDR3 ends, so the germline J gene completes it. V usage is TRBV3-1 (or the pseudogene TRBV3-2) and J usage is TRBJ2-1; no reliable D call. Trimming shortened V by 0 bases and J by 0 bases, and 3 bases separated the two germline ends. CDR1 is LGHDT, CDR2 YNNKEL, per germline (reference sequence). The CDR3 sequence is 14 residues long. The sequenced CDR3 bases are TGTGCCAGCAGCCAAGACAGCTCCTACAATGAG. Protein: CASSQDSSYNE. The CDR3 in full is CASSQDSSYNEQFF.

This clone turned up a few times. The read terminates 3 residues before the CDR3 end, so the remaining end is supplied by the germline J gene. The chain recombines TRBV7-9 with TRBJ2-5; D ambiguous. CDR1 is SEHNR and CDR2 is FQNEAQ in the germline V gene (reference sequence). This CDR3 contains 13 residues. Trimming took off 6 bases at V and 4 bases at J, with 12 bases between the two ends. CDR3 sequence reads: CASSSLYIETQYF. The CDR3 DNA, read in part, is TGTGCCAGCAGTAGCTTATATATAGAGACC.

This clone was found a few times. The read terminates 3 residues before the CDR3 end, so the remaining end is supplied by the germline J gene. The chain combines TRBV7-2 with TRBJ1-1; 9 bases map to TRBD1. Germline loops: CDR1 SGHTA, CDR2 FQGNSA. J was trimmed by 4 bases and V by 4 bases; bases with no gene match: 7. The CDR3 totals 15 residues. CDR3 loop: CASSSQQGASTEAFF. The part of the CDR3 DNA that was read is TGTGCCAGCAGCTCCCAACAGGGGGCGAGCACTGAA.

This clone came up a few times. The read ends 3 residues early relative to the CDR3; the germline J gene fills the gap. The chain recombines TRBV5-1 with TRBJ2-2; a possible D gene is TRBD2 (5 bases). The germline V and J ends were trimmed by 6 bases and 6 bases, with 15 bases remaining between them. From germline, CDR1 is SGHRS and CDR2 YFSETQ. CDR3 length: 14 residues. Incomplete CDR3 DNA: TGCGCCAGCACCCAGGACGCTAGCTCCGGGGAG. Its translation: CASTQDASSGE. The whole CDR3 is CASTQDASSGELFF.

This clone was detected a few times. Sequencing ends 3 residues short of the CDR3 end; the germline J gene provides the rest. This chain uses TRBV7-6 with TRBJ1-1, with TRBD1 identical over 8 bases. CDR3 length: 13 residues. Germline CDR1 reads SGHVS; CDR2 reads FNYEAQ. With 2 bases clipped from V and 5 bases from J, the junction kept 1 base outside the gene matches. CDR3 DNA, as far as it was read: TGTGCCAGCAGCTTAACAGGGGGAACTGAA. It yields the protein CASSLTGGTE. The whole CDR3 sequence reads CASSLTGGTEAFF.